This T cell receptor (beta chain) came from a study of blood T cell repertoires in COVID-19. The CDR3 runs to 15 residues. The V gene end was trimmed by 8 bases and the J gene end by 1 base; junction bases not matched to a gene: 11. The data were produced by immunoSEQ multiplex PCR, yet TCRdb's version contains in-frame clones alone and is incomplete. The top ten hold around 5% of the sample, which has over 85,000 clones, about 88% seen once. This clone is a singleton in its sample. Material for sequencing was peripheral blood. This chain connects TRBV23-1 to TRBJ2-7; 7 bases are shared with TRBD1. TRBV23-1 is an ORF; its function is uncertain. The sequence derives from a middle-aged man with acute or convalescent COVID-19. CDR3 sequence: CASPSPRDSSYEQYF. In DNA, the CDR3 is TGCGCCAGCCCCTCCCCCCGGGACAGTTCCTACGAGCAGTACTTC.